The 21 T cell receptor beta chains below all came from one sample that was sequenced in a study of T cells of healthy individuals. Using its own MiXCR run on the 5' RACE reads, TCRdb lists one record per CDR3 protein. This table holds around 63,000 distinct CDR3 sequences, under 20% found once. The receptors shown here come from a human donor in good health.

The chain has TRBV6-6 and TRBJ1-3; tentative D call: TRBD1 (6 bases). Per the germline V gene, CDR1 is MNHNY and CDR2 is SVGAGI (reference sequence). The CDR3 runs to 16 residues. Trimming shortened V by 2 bases and J by 0 bases, and 11 bases separated the two germline ends. CDR3 nucleotides: TGTGCCAGCAGTTACACAGGGTACCTCTCTGGAAACACCATATATTTT. Translation gives CASSYTGYLSGNTIYF.

The chain recombines TRBV20-1 with TRBJ1-6, with a tentative D call TRBD1 (5 bases). The V and J ends lost 0 bases and 10 bases respectively, with 16 bases between them. The CDR3 runs 15 residues. From germline, CDR1 is DFQATT and CDR2 SNEGSKA (reference sequence). CDR3 amino acids: CSARDRASEISPLHF. CDR3 in DNA: TGCAGTGCTAGAGACAGGGCCTCAGAGATCTCACCCCTCCACTTT.

This clonotype was counted at least ten times. The CDR3 nucleotides are TGTGCCAGCAGTACAACGGGACTGTCGTACGAGCAGTACTTC. Translation gives CASSTTGLSYEQYF. The chain is built from TRBV27 and TRBJ2-7; D might be TRBD2 (6 bases). From germline, CDR1 is MNHEY and CDR2 SMNVEV (reference sequence). This CDR3 contains 14 residues. V was trimmed by 5 bases and J by 4 bases, leaving 15 bases between them.

The table lists this clonotype with many counts. This chain joins TRBV5-4 and TRBJ2-5, with no clear D. This CDR3 contains 14 residues. V dropped 0 bases and J dropped 4 bases, with 10 bases sitting between them. Germline lookup yields CDR1 SGHNT and CDR2 YYREEE (reference sequence). The CDR3 coding sequence is TGTGCCAGCAGCTTGGACGGTCCGCGAGAGACCCAGTACTTC. This translates into CASSLDGPRETQYF.

The chain carries TRBV2 and TRBJ2-7, with 9 bases matching TRBD2. V shed 7 bases and J 4 bases; nucleotides not matched to a gene: 8. Germline V gene lookup returns CDR1 SNHLY and CDR2 FYNNEI. The CDR3 sequence is 14 residues long. In DNA, the CDR3 is TGTGCCAGCAATAGCGGGAGTCAGGGTTACGAGCAGTACTTC. It is translated as CASNSGSQGYEQYF. Looking up the rest from reference TRBV2 and TRBJ2-7 gives the full variable domain: EPEVTQTPSHQVTQMGQEVILRCVPISNHLYFYWYRQILGQKVEFLVSFYNNEISEKSEIFDDQFSVERPDGSNFTLKIRSTKLEDSAMYFCASNSGSQGYEQYFGPGTRLTVT.

This clonotype was recorded a few times. The chain employs TRBV12-5 and TRBJ2-3; D uncertain. Germline V CDR1 and CDR2: LGHNT, FRNRAP. The CDR3 has 11 residues. Between the trimmed V and J ends, which lost 7 bases and 4 bases, there was a span of 6 bases. CDR3 region: CASDHSDTQYF. CDR3 bases: TGTGCTAGTGACCATTCAGATACGCAGTATTTT.

This chain joins TRBV28 and TRBJ2-3, with D possibly called TRBD1 or TRBD2 (5 bases each). V lost 5 bases and J lost 0, with 6 bases in between. The germline V gene has CDR1 MDHEN and CDR2 SYDVKM. This CDR3 is 13 amino acids long. For the CDR3, the DNA is TGTGCCAGCAGTCGGGACAGCACAGATACGCAGTATTTT. This translates into CASSRDSTDTQYF. Based on the CDR3 plus reference TRBV28 and TRBJ2-3, the full variable domain is DVKVTQSSRYLVKRTGEKVFLECVQDMDHENMFWYRQDPGLGLRLIYFSYDVKMKEKGDIPEGYSVSREKKERFSLILESASTNQTSMYLCASSRDSTDTQYFGPGTRLTVL.

A few counts support this clonotype. J is TRBJ2-7 and V is TRBV6-2 or TRBV6-3; D unresolved. The CDR3 runs to 12 residues. Trimming cost V 10 bases and J 2 bases, with 12 bases left between them. Germline assignment: CDR1 MNHEY and CDR2 SVGEGT. The CDR3 is CATQMNTYEQYF. The CDR3 DNA reads as TGTGCCACCCAGATGAACACCTACGAGCAGTACTTC.

This clonotype appeared many times. The DNA is omitted, as the CDR3 cannot be located on it reliably, and the CDR3 follows TCRdb's listing. This sequence joins TRBV7-3 and TRBJ2-6. 16 amino acids form the CDR3, both terminal residues included. From germline, CDR1 is SGHTA and CDR2 FQGTGA. The chain's CDR3 is CASSSTLGSGANVLTF.

This clonotype has only a few counts. This chain uses TRBV9 with TRBJ1-1; D unresolved. V lost 7 bases and J 3 bases, leaving 13 bases between the germline ends. Looked up from germline, CDR1 is SGDLS and CDR2 is YYNGEE. CDR3 length: 13 residues. Written as DNA, the CDR3 is TGTGCCAGCTCCCCCTCCCCCTACACTGAAGCTTTCTTT. It specifies CASSPSPYTEAFF.

V is TRBV6-6 and J is TRBJ1-1; no firm D call. The germline gives CDR1 MNHNY, CDR2 SVGAGI (reference sequence). V lost 5 bases to trimming and J lost 3 bases, with 16 bases between them. The CDR3 covers 15 residues. The CDR3: CASSDPGRADTEAFF. The DNA of the CDR3 is TGTGCCAGCAGTGATCCGGGTCGCGCGGACACTGAAGCTTTCTTT.

This clonotype was recorded at least ten times. The genes are TRBV3-1 and TRBJ1-3; D call uncertain. With 2 bases removed from V and 0 bases from J, the gap between germline ends came to 5 bases. The CDR3 runs 14 residues. CDR1 is LGHDT, CDR2 YNNKEL, per germline (reference sequence). The CDR3 DNA reads as TGTGCCAGCAGCCAACAGAGCTCTGGAAACACCATATATTTT. Translated, it gives CASSQQSSGNTIYF.

The rearrangement links TRBV20-1 to TRBJ2-7, with 8 nucleotides matching TRBD2. The V gene's germline CDR1 is DFQATT and CDR2 SNEGSKA (reference sequence). Germline trimming cut 4 bases from V and 5 bases from J; bases unmatched to any gene: 16. The length of the CDR3 is 16 residues. Here the CDR3 DNA reads TGCAGTGCTACCCCTCGACTAGCGACTGGGATCCACGAGCAGTACTTC. This translates into CSATPRLATGIHEQYF.

This clonotype was detected only a few times. The V call is TRBV15, the J call TRBJ1-5, with D possibly matching TRBD1 (6 bases). The CDR3 runs to 17 residues. The ends were cut back, 4 bases at V and 6 bases at J, with 22 bases in the middle. The germline V gene has CDR1 LNHNV and CDR2 YYDKDF (reference sequence). Written as DNA, the CDR3 is TGTGCCACCAGCAATCGGGTCGGGGGCGCGCGAGGTCAGCCCCAGCATTTT. Its translation: CATSNRVGGARGQPQHF.

The CDR3 is CAWSLSDTQYF. DNA of the CDR3: TGTGCCTGGAGTCTTAGTGATACGCAGTATTTT. The V and J genes are TRBV30 and TRBJ2-3; D call uncertain. Germline CDR1 and CDR2: GTSNPN and SVGIG (reference sequence). V lost 2 bases to trimming and J lost 6 bases, with 6 bases between them. CDR3 length: 11 residues. The variable domain in full, completed from reference TRBV30 and TRBJ2-3, reads SQTIHQWPATLVQPVGSPLSLECTVEGTSNPNLYWYRQAAGRGLQLLFYSVGIGQISSEVPQNLSASRPQDRQFILSSKKLLLSDSGFYLCAWSLSDTQYFGPGTRLTVL.

This chain links TRBV28 with TRBJ2-5; 11 positions agree with TRBD1. This CDR3 region has 16 residues. Germline V CDR1 and CDR2: MDHEN, SYDVKM. The V and J ends lost 5 bases and 8 bases, in that order; junction bases with no gene match: 13. The DNA of the CDR3 is TGTGCCAGCAGTCCCGGGACAGGGGGTCCAGGGGGTACCCAGTACTTC. Translated: CASSPGTGGPGGTQYF.

The V call is TRBV19, the J call TRBJ2-3; a possible D gene is TRBD2 (6 bases). The V end lost 6 bases, the J end lost 5 bases, and 6 bases lay between the germline ends. Germline loops: CDR1 LNHDA, CDR2 SQIVND (reference sequence). The CDR3 is made up of 11 amino acids. CDR3 sequence reads: CASRGGDTQYF. CDR3 nucleotide sequence: TGTGCCAGTAGGGGGGGAGATACGCAGTATTTT.

In its sample, this clonotype was seen many times. The V and J genes are TRBV9 and TRBJ1-6, with 7 bases lining up with TRBD1. Per germline, CDR1 SGDLS and CDR2 YYNGEE. The CDR3 sequence is 15 residues long. The J segment lost 7 bases and the V segment lost 3 bases, leaving 7 bases of the junction unmatched. The DNA for the CDR3 is TGTGCCAGCAGCGAGCCCGGGGACAGAAATTCACCCCTCCACTTT. Its protein product is CASSEPGDRNSPLHF.

This clonotype came up many times. The chain carries TRBV4-1 and TRBJ2-6; a possible D gene is TRBD1 (6 bases). Trimming pared 0 bases from V and 0 bases from J, leaving 18 bases between. Germline V gene sequence: CDR1 MGHRA, CDR2 YSYEKL. The CDR3 consists of 20 residues. CDR3 bases: TGCGCCAGCAGCCAAGATCCCGGGACACTAGTACGCTCTGGGGCCAACGTCCTGACTTTC. Translation: CASSQDPGTLVRSGANVLTF.

This clonotype was counted ten times or more. The chain employs TRBV12-3 or TRBV12-4 and TRBJ2-2; D possibly corresponds to TRBD1 (5 bases). V was cut by 3 bases and J by 1 base, with 15 bases left in between. CDR3 length: 17 amino acids. The CDR3 loop reads CASSFNPRAKNTGELFF. The CDR3 DNA is TGTGCCAGCAGTTTTAATCCCAGGGCTAAGAACACCGGGGAGCTGTTTTTT.

The V and J genes are TRBV10-3 and TRBJ2-5; 10 positions agree with TRBD2. Germline CDR1 and CDR2: ENHRY and SYGVKD. This CDR3 contains 15 residues. After removal of 10 bases from V and 2 bases from J, the junction contained 10 bases not matched to a gene. The CDR3 reads CATTERAGGQETQYF. The CDR3 coding sequence is TGTGCCACCACCGAGCGAGCGGGGGGGCAAGAGACCCAGTACTTC.